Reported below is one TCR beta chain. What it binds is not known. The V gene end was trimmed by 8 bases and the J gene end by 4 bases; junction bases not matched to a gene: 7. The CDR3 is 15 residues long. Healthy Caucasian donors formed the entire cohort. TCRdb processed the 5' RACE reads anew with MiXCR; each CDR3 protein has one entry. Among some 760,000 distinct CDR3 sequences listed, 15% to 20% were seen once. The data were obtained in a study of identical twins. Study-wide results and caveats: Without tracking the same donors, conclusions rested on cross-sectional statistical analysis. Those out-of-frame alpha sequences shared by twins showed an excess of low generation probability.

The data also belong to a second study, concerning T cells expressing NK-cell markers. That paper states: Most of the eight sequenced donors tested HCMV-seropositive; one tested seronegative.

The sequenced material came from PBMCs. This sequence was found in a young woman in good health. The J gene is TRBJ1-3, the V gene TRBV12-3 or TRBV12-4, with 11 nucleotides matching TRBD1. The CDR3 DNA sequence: TGTGCCAGCGCACCGGACAGGGGGCAGGGAAACACCATATATTTT. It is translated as CASAPDRGQGNTIYF.